This T cell receptor beta chain is from a study of T-cell memory formation after mild COVID-19. The CDR3 runs 15 residues. CDR1 and CDR2 (germline): SEHNR, FQNEAQ (reference sequence). The trim removed 5 bases at V and 3 bases at J, leaving 9 bases unmatched. TCRdb processed the 5' RACE reads anew with MiXCR; each CDR3 protein has one entry. The sample lists approximately 300,000 distinct CDR3 sequences, approximately 15% occurring once. The sequence came from a man between 18 and 29 years old who had mild COVID-19 (a few samples of this study predate the infection). Cell type and time point are not known. Sequenced material: PBMCs or a T cell subset sorted from them (not recorded which). The rearrangement uses TRBV7-9 and TRBJ1-1, with 7 bases identical to TRBD1. In nucleotides, the CDR3 is TGTGCCAGCAGCCCGGCGAAGGGGGCTGACACTGAAGCTTTCTTT. Protein product: CASSPAKGADTEAFF.